This note documents a single TCR beta chain sequence. Its matching antigen is unknown. The data derive from a study of shared clonotypes between healthy human individuals. Study-wide context: CD4 naive and CD4 memory each took three plates per donor, while CD8 naive took two and CD8 memory one. Study-level points and caveats: Clonotypes not shared had lower generation probabilities than those common to all four donors. Researchers found naive subsets generally carried larger estimated richness than memory subsets.

The assay was immunoSEQ multiplex PCR, and TCRdb's table has in-frame clones only and misses some. The profile shows hundreds of thousands of clones, about 98% of them singletons. The naive CD8 population came from CD45RO-negative cells selected for CCR7, without terminally differentiated effector memory CD45RA+ cells. Adults of Caucasian background living in Nashville, Tennessee made up all donors. Sequences were obtained from naive CD8+ T cells sorted from blood. This clonotype was sampled from a man younger than 40 in good health.

The DNA of the CDR3 is TGTGCCAGTAGTGCCGGGACCATGGGGGAGCAGTACTTC. Its translation is CASSAGTMGEQYF. V gene TRBV19 combines with J gene TRBJ2-7, with D perhaps assigned TRBD1 or TRBD2 (5 bases each). CDR3 length equals 13 residues. Germline-derived CDR1 and CDR2 are LNHDA and SQIVND (reference sequence). V lost 5 bases to trimming and J lost 7 bases, with 15 bases between them.